What follows describes a single T cell receptor beta chain. The sample originates from a study of blood T cells in healthy people across ages. Isolating PBMCs gave at least 7 million of these cells per sample. The ends lost 6 bases at V and 2 bases at J; junction bases unmatched: 6. Per the germline V gene, CDR1 is SEHNR and CDR2 is FQNEAQ (reference sequence). The CDR3 spans 14 residues. The use of a sample-barcoded 5' primer and a J-beta primer mix characterized a second PCR of roughly 6 to 12 cycles. TCRdb itself ran the 5' RACE reads through MiXCR, one entry per CDR3 protein. Of more than 500,000 distinct CDR3 sequences in the sample, roughly a quarter were seen once. These data were also reused for a study on T cells of mothers and their children. That study reports: Donation was provided by three healthy Caucasian mothers along with their six children. Sample barcodes and 2-4 random nucleotides were added by the M1S primer of the second PCR. It was observed that no persistent microchimeric T cell clones could be detected.

The sequenced sample consisted of blood. The TCR comes from a boy under 10 years old in good health. The V gene is TRBV7-9, the J gene TRBJ2-7, with 8 bases lining up with TRBD1. CDR3 loop: CASSHRGNPYEQYF. DNA of the CDR3: TGTGCCAGCAGTCACAGGGGGAACCCCTACGAGCAGTACTTC.